This TCR beta chain appears in the sequencing data of a study of blood T cell repertoires in COVID-19. The CDR3 runs 13 residues. V dropped 1 base and J dropped 6; count of bases not matched to a gene: 3. In germline, CDR1 is SGHAT, CDR2 FQNNGV. TCRdb keeps only in-frame clones here, not all; method: immunoSEQ multiplex PCR. Here the sample spans over 85,000 clones, approximately 90% being singletons. This sequence joins TRBV11-2 and TRBJ2-7, with 7 bases identical to TRBD2. Material for sequencing was peripheral blood. This TCR derives from a woman aged 80 or over with active COVID-19. The DNA of the CDR3 is TGTGCCAGCAGCTTAGGGCGGGGGATCGAGCAGTACTTC. It is translated as CASSLGRGIEQYF.